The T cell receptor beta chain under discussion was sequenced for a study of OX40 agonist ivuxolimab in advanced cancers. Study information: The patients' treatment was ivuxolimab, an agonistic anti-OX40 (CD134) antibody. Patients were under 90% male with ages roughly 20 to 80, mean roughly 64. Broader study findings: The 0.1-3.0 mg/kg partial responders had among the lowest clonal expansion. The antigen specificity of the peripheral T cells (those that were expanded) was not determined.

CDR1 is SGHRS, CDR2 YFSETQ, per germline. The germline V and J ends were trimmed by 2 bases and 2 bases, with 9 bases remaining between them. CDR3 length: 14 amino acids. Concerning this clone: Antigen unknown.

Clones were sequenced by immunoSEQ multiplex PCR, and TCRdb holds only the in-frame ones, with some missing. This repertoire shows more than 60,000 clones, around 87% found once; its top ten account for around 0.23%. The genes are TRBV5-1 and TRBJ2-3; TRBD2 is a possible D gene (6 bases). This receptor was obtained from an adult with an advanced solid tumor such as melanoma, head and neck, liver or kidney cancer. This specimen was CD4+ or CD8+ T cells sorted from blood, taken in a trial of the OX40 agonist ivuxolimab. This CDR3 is CASSFGSYTDTQYF. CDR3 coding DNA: TGCGCCAGCAGCTTCGGGAGTTACACAGATACGCAGTATTTT. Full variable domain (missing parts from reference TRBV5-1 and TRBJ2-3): KAGVTQTPRYLIKTRGQQVTLSCSPISGHRSVSWYQQTPGQGLQFLFEYFSETQRNKGNFPGRFSGRQFSNSRSEMNVSTLELGDSALYLCASSFGSYTDTQYFGPGTRLTVL.